The rows below give T cell receptor beta chains drawn from one sample of a study of graft-versus-host responses after intestinal transplantation. This table comes from immunoSEQ multiplex PCR, and its TCRdb copy is limited to in-frame clones, with some not included. The sample gives tens of thousands of clones, roughly nine tenths of which show up once; 0.5% is in the top ten. These TCRs' antigens remain unknown. Sample: unstimulated CD8+ T cells sorted from spleen or lymph node cells, taken before intestinal transplant. The source of these receptors is a human donor who received an intestinal transplant. CDR3s include the opening cysteine and the closing phenylalanine or tryptophan. Fields, in order: V gene, D gene, clone size, J gene, CDR3 length, CDR3 protein, CDR3 DNA. The D gene is left open where the match is weak. Not every row has a clone size; where given, it reads once, few, many or a size class.

V gene: TRBV6-5; D gene: TRBD1; clone size: NA; J gene: TRBJ1-1; CDR3 length: 14; CDR3 protein: CASSPTGGYTEAFF; CDR3 DNA: TGTGCCAGCAGTCCCACAGGGGGCTACACTGAAGCTTTCTTT
V gene: TRBV15; D gene: NA; clone size: NA; J gene: TRBJ2-2; CDR3 length: 15; CDR3 protein: CATSRGGWNTGELFF; CDR3 DNA: TGTGCCACCAGCAGAGGAGGGTGGAACACCGGGGAGCTGTTTTTT
V gene: TRBV4-1; D gene: TRBD1; clone size: NA; J gene: TRBJ1-2; CDR3 length: 16; CDR3 protein: CASSQGTRDSRHGYTF; CDR3 DNA: TGCGCCAGCAGCCAAGGGACCCGGGACAGTCGGCATGGCTACACCTTC
V gene: TRBV6-1; D gene: TRBD1; clone size: NA; J gene: TRBJ1-1; CDR3 length: 17; CDR3 protein: CASSEVEGTGWYTEAFF; CDR3 DNA: TGTGCCAGCAGTGAAGTTGAGGGGACAGGGTGGTACACTGAAGCTTTCTTT
V gene: TRBV9; D gene: TRBD2; clone size: once; J gene: TRBJ2-7; CDR3 length: 16; CDR3 protein: CASSVGPSGSDDEQYF; CDR3 DNA: TGTGCCAGCAGCGTAGGGCCTAGCGGGAGTGACGACGAGCAGTACTTC
V gene: TRBV4-1; D gene: NA; clone size: NA; J gene: TRBJ1-6; CDR3 length: 17; CDR3 protein: CASSQEGQGRADSPLHF; CDR3 DNA: TGCGCCAGCAGCCAAGAGGGGCAGGGAAGGGCCGATTCACCCCTCCACTTT
V gene: TRBV29-1; D gene: TRBD2; clone size: NA; J gene: TRBJ2-7; CDR3 length: 13; CDR3 protein: CSVRERGVYEQYF; CDR3 DNA: TGCAGCGTTCGGGAGCGGGGGGTCTACGAGCAGTACTTC
V gene: TRBV28; D gene: TRBD2; clone size: NA; J gene: TRBJ2-7; CDR3 length: 16; CDR3 protein: CASSLWRLAGAHEQYF; CDR3 DNA: TGTGCCAGCAGTTTATGGCGTCTAGCGGGAGCTCACGAGCAGTACTTC
V gene: TRBV27; D gene: TRBD2; clone size: NA; J gene: TRBJ2-1; CDR3 length: 13; CDR3 protein: CASSQGLVSEQFF; CDR3 DNA: TGTGCCAGCAGCCAAGGACTAGTCTCTGAGCAGTTCTTC
V gene: TRBV7-9; D gene: NA; clone size: NA; J gene: TRBJ2-7; CDR3 length: 17; CDR3 protein: CASSEKGVKAISYEQYF; CDR3 DNA: TGTGCCAGCAGCGAAAAGGGGGTCAAGGCCATCAGCTACGAGCAGTACTTC
V gene: TRBV10-2; D gene: NA; clone size: few; J gene: TRBJ2-7; CDR3 length: 13; CDR3 protein: CASSEELTYEQYF; CDR3 DNA: TGCGCCAGCAGTGAAGAACTAACCTACGAGCAGTACTTC
V gene: TRBV9; D gene: TRBD2; clone size: once; J gene: TRBJ2-5; CDR3 length: 17; CDR3 protein: CASSVGTLAGGQETQYF; CDR3 DNA: TGTGCCAGCAGCGTAGGGACCCTAGCGGGGGGTCAAGAGACCCAGTACTTC
V gene: TRBV11-2; D gene: TRBD1; clone size: NA; J gene: TRBJ1-5; CDR3 length: 14; CDR3 protein: CASSSGQGDQPQHF; CDR3 DNA: TGTGCCAGCAGCTCCGGACAGGGTGATCAGCCCCAGCATTTT
V gene: TRBV2; D gene: NA; clone size: few; J gene: TRBJ1-2; CDR3 length: 13; CDR3 protein: CASSEALEYGYTF; CDR3 DNA: TGTGCCAGCAGTGAAGCGCTAGAGTATGGCTACACCTTC
V gene: TRBV7-2; D gene: NA; clone size: NA; J gene: TRBJ1-1; CDR3 length: 15; CDR3 protein: CASSLGRGVNTEAFF; CDR3 DNA: TGTGCCAGCAGCTTGGGCAGGGGAGTGAACACTGAAGCTTTCTTT
V gene: TRBV11-2; D gene: TRBD1; clone size: NA; J gene: TRBJ2-7; CDR3 length: 18; CDR3 protein: CASSLTTGGLRFAYEQYF; CDR3 DNA: TGTGCCAGCAGCTTAACGACAGGGGGCTTGAGGTTTGCCTACGAGCAGTACTTC
V gene: TRBV7-2; D gene: NA; clone size: NA; J gene: TRBJ1-2; CDR3 length: 13; CDR3 protein: CASSPGGLQGYTF; CDR3 DNA: TGTGCCAGCAGCCCTGGCGGGTTACAAGGCTACACCTTC
V gene: TRBV11-2; D gene: NA; clone size: NA; J gene: TRBJ1-6; CDR3 length: 12; CDR3 protein: CASSFGASPLHF; CDR3 DNA: TGTGCCAGCAGCTTTGGGGCCTCACCCCTCCACTTT
V gene: TRBV4-2; D gene: TRBD1; clone size: NA; J gene: TRBJ2-3; CDR3 length: 16; CDR3 protein: CASSLRQGEFTDTQYF; CDR3 DNA: TGTGCCAGCAGCCTACGACAGGGAGAATTCACAGATACGCAGTATTTT
V gene: TRBV11-2; D gene: TRBD2; clone size: NA; J gene: TRBJ2-7; CDR3 length: 16; CDR3 protein: CASSLRLAEFSYEQYF; CDR3 DNA: TGTGCCAGCAGCCTTAGACTAGCGGAATTCTCCTACGAGCAGTACTTC
V gene: TRBV7-6; D gene: NA; clone size: NA; J gene: TRBJ2-3; CDR3 length: 15; CDR3 protein: CASSLTRQGTDTQYF; CDR3 DNA: TGTGCCAGCAGCTTAACGAGACAGGGCACAGATACGCAGTATTTT
V gene: TRBV27; D gene: TRBD1; clone size: once; J gene: TRBJ2-5; CDR3 length: 14; CDR3 protein: CASSFGTGDYQQYF; CDR3 DNA: TGTGCCAGCAGTTTCGGGACAGGGGATTATCAACAGTACTTC
V gene: TRBV19; D gene: NA; clone size: NA; J gene: TRBJ1-4; CDR3 length: 14; CDR3 protein: CASRAGQNNEKLFF; CDR3 DNA: TGTGCCAGTAGAGCTGGACAGAATAATGAAAAACTGTTTTTT
V gene: TRBV9; D gene: NA; clone size: NA; J gene: TRBJ2-1; CDR3 length: 17; CDR3 protein: CASSSTPRGFSYNEQFF; CDR3 DNA: TGTGCCAGCAGCTCAACGCCAAGGGGCTTCTCCTACAATGAGCAGTTCTTC
V gene: TRBV6-1; D gene: NA; clone size: NA; J gene: TRBJ1-5; CDR3 length: 17; CDR3 protein: CASSETGSPFSNQPQHF; CDR3 DNA: TGTGCCAGCAGTGAAACAGGGAGCCCGTTTAGCAATCAGCCCCAGCATTTT
V gene: TRBV6-6; D gene: TRBD1; clone size: NA; J gene: TRBJ2-5; CDR3 length: 15; CDR3 protein: CASSWGQGAWETQYF; CDR3 DNA: TGTGCCAGCAGTTGGGGACAGGGGGCTTGGGAGACCCAGTACTTC
V gene: TRBV29-1; D gene: TRBD1; clone size: once; J gene: TRBJ1-5; CDR3 length: 14; CDR3 protein: CSVQVGGADQPQHF; CDR3 DNA: TGCAGCGTTCAGGTAGGGGGCGCGGATCAGCCCCAGCATTTT
V gene: TRBV19; D gene: TRBD1; clone size: NA; J gene: TRBJ1-1; CDR3 length: 17; CDR3 protein: CASSGWDRVARNTEAFF; CDR3 DNA: TGTGCCAGTAGTGGTTGGGACAGGGTTGCGCGGAACACTGAAGCTTTCTTT
V gene: TRBV9; D gene: NA; clone size: once; J gene: TRBJ2-2; CDR3 length: 14; CDR3 protein: CASSVGQRPGELFF; CDR3 DNA: TGTGCCAGCAGCGTAGGACAACGGCCCGGGGAGCTGTTTTTT
V gene: TRBV19; D gene: TRBD1; clone size: NA; J gene: TRBJ2-7; CDR3 length: 19; CDR3 protein: CASSRGWDRGNVGSYEQYF; CDR3 DNA: TGTGCCAGTAGTAGGGGCTGGGACAGGGGAAATGTAGGTTCCTACGAGCAGTACTTC
V gene: TRBV7-2; D gene: TRBD1; clone size: NA; J gene: TRBJ2-7; CDR3 length: 13; CDR3 protein: CASSLQGAGEQYF; CDR3 DNA: TGTGCCAGCAGCTTACAGGGGGCGGGGGAGCAGTACTTC
V gene: TRBV10-2; D gene: NA; clone size: NA; J gene: TRBJ2-7; CDR3 length: 12; CDR3 protein: CASSEHSYEQYF; CDR3 DNA: TGCGCCAGCAGTGAGCACTCCTACGAGCAGTACTTC
V gene: TRBV9; D gene: NA; clone size: NA; J gene: TRBJ2-3; CDR3 length: 12; CDR3 protein: CASSVDRDTQYF; CDR3 DNA: TGTGCCAGCAGCGTAGACAGAGATACGCAGTATTTT
V gene: TRBV27; D gene: NA; clone size: NA; J gene: TRBJ2-3; CDR3 length: 14; CDR3 protein: CASSPLDRTDTQYF; CDR3 DNA: TGTGCCAGCAGTCCCCTAGATCGGACAGATACGCAGTATTTT
V gene: TRBV6-6; D gene: NA; clone size: NA; J gene: TRBJ2-2; CDR3 length: 12; CDR3 protein: CASSYSTGELFF; CDR3 DNA: TGTGCCAGCAGTTATAGCACCGGGGAGCTGTTTTTT
V gene: TRBV2; D gene: TRBD1; clone size: NA; J gene: TRBJ1-4; CDR3 length: 15; CDR3 protein: CASSGGGQSNEKLFF; CDR3 DNA: TGTGCCAGCAGTGGAGGGGGCCAGTCTAATGAAAAACTGTTTTTT
V gene: TRBV10-2; D gene: NA; clone size: NA; J gene: TRBJ2-1; CDR3 length: 14; CDR3 protein: CASRQEGTYNEQFF; CDR3 DNA: TGCGCCAGCAGACAGGAGGGGACCTACAATGAGCAGTTCTTC
V gene: TRBV6-5; D gene: TRBD1; clone size: NA; J gene: TRBJ1-1; CDR3 length: 14; CDR3 protein: CASSYGQENTEAFF; CDR3 DNA: TGTGCCAGCAGTTATGGACAGGAGAACACTGAAGCTTTCTTT
V gene: TRBV19; D gene: TRBD1; clone size: NA; J gene: TRBJ1-5; CDR3 length: 16; CDR3 protein: CASSIGTAYSNQPQHF; CDR3 DNA: TGTGCCAGTAGTATCGGGACAGCTTATAGCAATCAGCCCCAGCATTTT
V gene: TRBV4-1; D gene: NA; clone size: NA; J gene: TRBJ1-5; CDR3 length: 19; CDR3 protein: CASSQDPSQYATTNQPQHF; CDR3 DNA: TGCGCCAGCAGCCAAGACCCTTCTCAATATGCTACTACCAATCAGCCCCAGCATTTT
V gene: TRBV9; D gene: NA; clone size: NA; J gene: TRBJ1-4; CDR3 length: 12; CDR3 protein: CASSEGGEKLFF; CDR3 DNA: TGTGCCAGCAGCGAGGGGGGGGAAAAACTGTTTTTT
V gene: TRBV5-1; D gene: TRBD1; clone size: NA; J gene: TRBJ2-1; CDR3 length: 17; CDR3 protein: CASSNDIDRGRDNEQFF; CDR3 DNA: TGCGCCAGCAGCAACGACATCGACAGGGGAAGGGACAATGAGCAGTTCTTC
V gene: TRBV2; D gene: TRBD1; clone size: once; J gene: TRBJ2-2; CDR3 length: 13; CDR3 protein: CASEDRFTGELFF; CDR3 DNA: TGTGCCAGCGAGGACAGGTTCACCGGGGAGCTGTTTTTT
V gene: TRBV6-6; D gene: NA; clone size: once; J gene: TRBJ1-2; CDR3 length: 11; CDR3 protein: CASWASYGYTF; CDR3 DNA: TGTGCCAGCTGGGCCAGCTATGGCTACACCTTC
V gene: TRBV4-1; D gene: TRBD1; clone size: NA; J gene: TRBJ2-7; CDR3 length: 14; CDR3 protein: CASSPRTGIYEQYF; CDR3 DNA: TGCGCCAGCAGCCCGCGGACAGGGATCTACGAGCAGTACTTC
V gene: TRBV2; D gene: NA; clone size: NA; J gene: TRBJ1-1; CDR3 length: 14; CDR3 protein: CASSHPRLNTEAFF; CDR3 DNA: TGTGCCAGCAGTCACCCGAGGTTGAACACTGAAGCTTTCTTT
V gene: TRBV5-1; D gene: TRBD2; clone size: NA; J gene: TRBJ2-2; CDR3 length: 16; CDR3 protein: CARGLAGRLDTGELFF; CDR3 DNA: TGCGCCAGAGGACTAGCGGGGCGTTTGGACACCGGGGAGCTGTTTTTT
V gene: TRBV4-1; D gene: TRBD1; clone size: NA; J gene: TRBJ2-7; CDR3 length: 14; CDR3 protein: CASSQGQGAYEQYF; CDR3 DNA: TGCGCCAGCAGCCAAGGACAGGGGGCCTACGAGCAGTACTTC
V gene: TRBV29-1; D gene: TRBD2; clone size: NA; J gene: TRBJ2-1; CDR3 length: 16; CDR3 protein: CSVEDRRLAGVDEQFF; CDR3 DNA: TGCAGCGTTGAAGATCGTCGTCTAGCGGGAGTAGATGAGCAGTTCTTC
V gene: TRBV4-1; D gene: NA; clone size: few; J gene: TRBJ2-7; CDR3 length: 14; CDR3 protein: CASSPDPGSYEQYF; CDR3 DNA: TGCGCCAGCAGCCCAGACCCCGGGAGCTACGAGCAGTACTTC
V gene: TRBV7-9; D gene: NA; clone size: NA; J gene: TRBJ1-3; CDR3 length: 16; CDR3 protein: CASSTRTDYSGNTIYF; CDR3 DNA: TGTGCCAGCAGCACTAGGACAGACTACTCTGGAAACACCATATATTTT
V gene: TRBV5-1; D gene: NA; clone size: NA; J gene: TRBJ2-7; CDR3 length: 12; CDR3 protein: CASSFRGSEQYF; CDR3 DNA: TGCGCCAGCAGCTTTAGGGGGAGCGAGCAGTACTTC
V gene: TRBV19; D gene: NA; clone size: NA; J gene: TRBJ2-7; CDR3 length: 14; CDR3 protein: CATTPGLHTYEQYF; CDR3 DNA: TGTGCCACCACACCCGGACTACACACCTACGAGCAGTACTTC
V gene: TRBV6-5; D gene: TRBD1; clone size: once; J gene: TRBJ2-1; CDR3 length: 13; CDR3 protein: CAAGTGAYNEQFF; CDR3 DNA: TGTGCCGCAGGGACAGGGGCCTACAATGAGCAGTTCTTC